This is a list of T cell receptor beta chains from one sample in a study of a mutant IDH1 vaccine in newly diagnosed glioma. Profiling relied on immunoSEQ multiplex PCR, and the TCRdb table lists in-frame clones only, not all of them. The sample includes about 94,000 clones, roughly 91% of them seen just once. No antigens are known for them. Sequenced here: PBMCs, sampled from a glioma patient whose treatment included an IDH1 peptide vaccine. Every receptor here comes from a woman between 45 and 60 years old with glioma. Each CDR3 is given with its conserved first and last residue. Fields, in order: D gene, J gene, clone size, V gene, CDR3 protein, CDR3 DNA. The D gene is left open where the match is weak. The listing skips clone size in some rows; elsewhere it reads once, few, many or a size class.

D gene: NA; J gene: TRBJ1-1; clone size: NA; V gene: TRBV7-8; CDR3 protein: CASSPRGGTEAFF; CDR3 DNA: TGTGCCAGCAGCCCAAGGGGGGGCACTGAAGCTTTCTTT
D gene: TRBD2; J gene: TRBJ2-1; clone size: NA; V gene: TRBV28; CDR3 protein: CASSTPGGSYNEQFF; CDR3 DNA: TGTGCCAGCAGCACCCCGGGGGGCTCCTACAATGAGCAGTTCTTC
D gene: TRBD1; J gene: TRBJ1-1; clone size: NA; V gene: TRBV28; CDR3 protein: CASSPDRGTEAFF; CDR3 DNA: TGTGCCAGCAGCCCAGACAGGGGCACTGAAGCTTTCTTT
D gene: NA; J gene: TRBJ1-1; clone size: few; V gene: TRBV30; CDR3 protein: CAWSTWEGTEAFF; CDR3 DNA: TGTGCCTGGAGTACCTGGGAGGGCACTGAAGCTTTCTTT
D gene: NA; J gene: TRBJ2-1; clone size: NA; V gene: TRBV7-3; CDR3 protein: CASSLRGASFNEQFF; CDR3 DNA: TGTGCCAGCAGCTTGAGGGGGGCGTCTTTTAATGAGCAGTTCTTC
D gene: TRBD1; J gene: TRBJ2-7; clone size: NA; V gene: TRBV27; CDR3 protein: CASSISTGGLYEQYF; CDR3 DNA: TGTGCCAGCAGTATTTCGACAGGGGGCCTCTACGAGCAGTACTTC
D gene: TRBD2; J gene: TRBJ2-7; clone size: NA; V gene: TRBV15; CDR3 protein: CATGGLEGAYEQYF; CDR3 DNA: TGTGCCACCGGGGGACTAGAAGGGGCCTACGAGCAGTACTTC
D gene: NA; J gene: TRBJ2-1; clone size: NA; V gene: TRBV11-2; CDR3 protein: CASSLGPGGNEQFF; CDR3 DNA: TGTGCCAGCAGCCTGGGACCCGGGGGCAATGAGCAGTTCTTC
D gene: NA; J gene: TRBJ1-4; clone size: NA; V gene: TRBV2; CDR3 protein: CASGTEGEKLFF; CDR3 DNA: TGTGCCAGCGGCACGGAGGGGGAAAAACTGTTTTTT
D gene: TRBD2; J gene: TRBJ2-3; clone size: NA; V gene: TRBV28; CDR3 protein: CASRGAEAGGDTQYF; CDR3 DNA: TGTGCCAGCAGGGGAGCCGAAGCGGGGGGAGATACGCAGTATTTT
D gene: NA; J gene: TRBJ2-7; clone size: NA; V gene: TRBV11-2; CDR3 protein: CASSLLGGPREQYF; CDR3 DNA: TGTGCCAGCAGCCTCCTCGGGGGGCCTAGAGAGCAGTACTTC
D gene: NA; J gene: TRBJ1-1; clone size: few; V gene: TRBV5-8; CDR3 protein: CASSPDRGGSWNTEAFF; CDR3 DNA: TGTGCCAGCAGCCCGGACCGAGGCGGCAGTTGGAACACTGAAGCTTTCTTT
D gene: NA; J gene: TRBJ2-1; clone size: NA; V gene: TRBV7-9; CDR3 protein: CASSRAGGSSYNEQFF; CDR3 DNA: TGTGCCAGCAGCCGTGCAGGAGGGAGCTCCTACAATGAGCAGTTCTTC
D gene: NA; J gene: TRBJ2-3; clone size: NA; V gene: TRBV11-2; CDR3 protein: CASSLVWESTDTQYF; CDR3 DNA: TGTGCCAGCAGCTTAGTGTGGGAGAGCACAGATACGCAGTATTTT
D gene: NA; J gene: TRBJ2-7; clone size: once; V gene: TRBV28; CDR3 protein: CASGIRSDQYF; CDR3 DNA: TGTGCCAGCGGTATCCGGAGCGACCAGTACTTC
D gene: NA; J gene: TRBJ2-7; clone size: NA; V gene: TRBV4-1; CDR3 protein: CASSQERHEQYF; CDR3 DNA: TGCGCCAGCAGCCAAGAAAGGCACGAGCAGTACTTC
D gene: TRBD2; J gene: TRBJ2-2; clone size: NA; V gene: TRBV2; CDR3 protein: CASKLAERELFF; CDR3 DNA: TGTGCCAGCAAACTAGCGGAGAGGGAGCTGTTTTTT
D gene: NA; J gene: TRBJ2-7; clone size: NA; V gene: TRBV11-2; CDR3 protein: CASSLGQSYEQYF; CDR3 DNA: TGTGCCAGCAGCTTAGGGCAGTCCTACGAGCAGTACTTC
D gene: TRBD1; J gene: TRBJ1-2; clone size: NA; V gene: TRBV27; CDR3 protein: CASQPQGAIYYGYTF; CDR3 DNA: TGTGCCAGCCAGCCCCAGGGGGCGATTTACTATGGCTACACCTTC
D gene: NA; J gene: TRBJ1-2; clone size: NA; V gene: TRBV11-2; CDR3 protein: CASSLDEGGYTF; CDR3 DNA: TGTGCCAGCAGCTTAGATGAGGGAGGCTACACCTTC
D gene: NA; J gene: TRBJ2-1; clone size: NA; V gene: TRBV18; CDR3 protein: CASSPTLLREQFF; CDR3 DNA: TGTGCCAGCTCACCTACGTTGTTGAGAGAGCAGTTCTTC
D gene: TRBD1; J gene: TRBJ1-6; clone size: NA; V gene: TRBV9; CDR3 protein: CASSARTGDNSPLHF; CDR3 DNA: TGTGCCAGCAGCGCCAGGACAGGGGACAATTCACCCCTCCACTTT
D gene: TRBD2; J gene: TRBJ2-7; clone size: NA; V gene: TRBV9; CDR3 protein: CASSGAGLAGVSYEQYF; CDR3 DNA: TGTGCCAGCAGCGGGGCGGGACTAGCGGGTGTATCCTACGAGCAGTACTTC
D gene: NA; J gene: TRBJ2-7; clone size: NA; V gene: TRBV29-1; CDR3 protein: CSVLVGSYEQYF; CDR3 DNA: TGCAGCGTCCTCGTAGGGTCCTACGAGCAGTACTTC